Presented here are 10 T cell receptor beta chains from one specimen sequenced in a study of graft-versus-host responses after intestinal transplantation. Some clones are missing from TCRdb's copy, which holds only in-frame ones; the method was immunoSEQ multiplex PCR. The sample holds fewer than 9,500 clones, about 90% seen once. The source material was PBMCs, sampled 30 to 33 days after intestinal transplant. These receptors originate from a human patient who received an intestinal transplant, so some T cells may come from the graft donor.

The CDR3 is CASSSYSGANVLTF. The CDR3 DNA reads as TGCGCCAGCAGCTCCTACTCTGGGGCCAACGTCCTGACTTTC. The chain recombines TRBV5-1 with TRBJ2-6; D gene uncertain. Germline values: CDR1 SGHRS, CDR2 YFSETQ. CDR3 length: 14 amino acids. Between the trimmed V and J ends, which lost 3 bases and 0 bases, there was a span of 4 bases.

This clone occurred a few times. The chain couples TRBV19 to TRBJ1-2; no clear D gene. This CDR3 has 13 residues. Per germline, CDR1 LNHDA and CDR2 SQIVND (reference sequence). V shed 5 bases and J shed 3 bases, with 10 bases lying between them. The CDR3 coding sequence is TGTGCCAGTAGTTTCATCCGATACTATGGCTACACCTTC. Protein: CASSFIRYYGYTF.

This chain joins TRBV7-9 and TRBJ2-7; TRBD2 is a possible D gene (7 bases). Trimming shortened V by 5 bases and J by 3 bases, and 20 bases separated the two germline ends. This CDR3 is 16 amino acids long. Germline V gives CDR1 SEHNR, CDR2 FQNEAQ (reference sequence). This chain's CDR3 is CASSQRAGAAIYEQYF. CDR3 nucleotide sequence: TGTGCCAGCAGCCAGAGGGCGGGGGCGGCCATCTACGAGCAGTACTTC.

This chain links TRBV5-6 with TRBJ2-1; tentatively, D is TRBD1 or TRBD2 (5 bases each). Between the trimmed V and J ends, which lost 0 bases and 0 bases, there was a span of 7 bases. In germline, CDR1 is SGHDT, CDR2 YYEEEE. CDR3 size: 15 residues. Here the CDR3 reads CASSLGGVSYNEQFF. CDR3 coding DNA: TGTGCCAGCAGCTTGGGAGGGGTCTCCTACAATGAGCAGTTCTTC.

CDR3 sequence (DNA): TGTGCCAGCAGTTGGGACTCCCTTTCCTACAATGAGCAGTTCTTC. Its translation is CASSWDSLSYNEQFF. This sequence joins TRBV27 and TRBJ2-1; D possibly corresponds to TRBD2 (6 bases). The CDR3 sequence is 15 residues long. Germline CDR1 and CDR2: MNHEY and SMNVEV (reference sequence). The V end was cut by 4 bases, the J end by 1 base, with 11 bases between.

This rearrangement joins TRBV18 to TRBJ2-3; possibly TRBD2 for D (6 bases). V was pared by 5 bases and J by 1 base, with 10 bases between. Germline V gene data show CDR1 as KGHSH and CDR2 as LQKENI. The CDR3 spans 14 residues. CDR3 sequence: CASSSSSGTDTQYF. The CDR3 DNA sequence: TGTGCCAGCTCAAGCTCTAGCGGCACAGATACGCAGTATTTT.

The chain links TRBV10-2 to TRBJ2-7, with D unresolved. V was clipped by 2 bases and J by 6 bases, with 11 bases between them. The CDR3 is 13 amino acids. Germline lookup yields CDR1 WSHSY and CDR2 SAAADI. The CDR3, as DNA: TGCGCCAGCAGTGAGGGGGTAGTTCGCGAGCAGTACTTC. It encodes CASSEGVVREQYF.

V usage is TRBV18 and J usage is TRBJ2-1; D is unresolved. The CDR3 is 12 amino acids. Germline V CDR1 and CDR2: KGHSH, LQKENI. V lost 1 base and J 5 bases, leaving 3 bases between the germline ends. The CDR3 DNA follows: TGTGCCAGCTCACCACAGGACAATGAGCAGTTCTTC. It specifies CASSPQDNEQFF.

The chain combines TRBV6-4 with TRBJ1-2; a weak D match, TRBD1 (6 bases). The germline V gene encodes CDR1 MRHNA and CDR2 SNTAGT. The V and J ends lost 4 bases and 4 bases respectively, with 22 bases between them. The CDR3 is 17 residues long. The CDR3 DNA reads as TGTGCCAGCAGTGCCAGCCCTGGTCAGGGGAAGTTCTATGGCTACACCTTC. This gives the protein CASSASPGQGKFYGYTF.

The chain couples TRBV5-4 to TRBJ2-1; D unresolved. The V end was cut by 1 base, the J end by 4 bases, with 6 bases between. Germline V gene sequence: CDR1 SGHNT, CDR2 YYREEE (reference sequence). The CDR3 has 13 residues. The CDR3 region has the DNA TGTGCCAGCAGCTTGAGTGATTACAATGAGCAGTTCTTC. Translation gives CASSLSDYNEQFF.